These T cell receptor beta chains were read from a single sample in a study of beta chain features in type 1 diabetes. Some clones are missing from TCRdb's copy, which holds only in-frame ones; the method was immunoSEQ multiplex PCR. The sample includes nearly 350,000 clones, 7% to 9% of them seen just once. Sequenced sample: central memory CD4+ T cells from blood. These receptors were collected from a woman younger than 35 in good health. CDR3s include the opening cysteine and the closing phenylalanine or tryptophan. D genes are given only for firm matches. Size tells how often a clone was seen (once, few, many) or the class of an expanded clone, and some rows leave it out.

>TRBJ1-5|TRBD1|few|TRBV18
CASSPWTGEKPQHF
TGTGCCAGCTCACCATGGACAGGGGAAAAGCCCCAGCATTTT
>TRBJ1-2|.|many|TRBV9
CASSGAQPNYGYTF
TGTGCCAGCAGCGGAGCACAGCCCAACTATGGCTACACCTTC
>TRBJ2-7|TRBD2|.|TRBV10-3
CAISESRREFDEQYF
TGTGCCATCAGTGAGTCGAGGCGGGAGTTTGACGAGCAGTACTTC
>TRBJ2-1|.|once|TRBV11-2
CASARTQGNEQFF
TGTGCCAGCGCACGGACCCAGGGGAATGAGCAGTTCTTC
>TRBJ2-7|.|few|TRBV2
CASNSGGPYEQYF
TGTGCCAGCAATTCGGGCGGCCCCTACGAGCAGTACTTC
>TRBJ2-1|.|many|TRBV10-3
CAISVNSNEQFF
TGTGCCATCAGTGTCAACAGCAATGAGCAGTTCTTC
>TRBJ2-2|.|many|TRBV4-2
CASSPGWNTGELFF
TGTGCCAGCAGCCCCGGGTGGAACACCGGGGAGCTGTTTTTT
>TRBJ1-1|.|.|TRBV18
CASSPPGGRRAEAFF
TGTGCCAGCTCACCACCGGGAGGACGTCGCGCTGAAGCTTTCTTT
>TRBJ2-7|.|.|TRBV6-1
CASSPEGTYEQYF
TGTGCCAGCAGTCCCGAAGGGACCTACGAGCAGTACTTC
>TRBJ2-2|.|few|TRBV5-1
CASSFFKGGTGELFF
TGCGCCAGCAGCTTCTTTAAAGGAGGCACCGGGGAGCTGTTTTTT
>TRBJ1-5|TRBD1|few|TRBV7-2
CASSLARGPYSNQPQHF
TGTGCCAGCAGCTTAGCGAGGGGGCCCTATAGCAATCAGCCCCAGCATTTT
>TRBJ2-2|.|few|TRBV7-3
CASSLQSAGNTGELFF
TGTGCCAGCAGCCTTCAATCGGCGGGGAACACCGGGGAGCTGTTTTTT
>TRBJ1-1|.|few|TRBV11-1
CASGSPNTEAFF
TGTGCCAGCGGGAGCCCAAACACTGAAGCTTTCTTT
>TRBJ2-2|TRBD1|many|TRBV19
CASSTRQGYTGELFF
TGTGCCAGTAGTACCCGACAGGGTTACACCGGGGAGCTGTTTTTT
>TRBJ2-4|.|few|TRBV28
CASSLAGVDIQYF
TGTGCCAGCAGTTTGGCAGGGGTTGACATTCAGTACTTC
>TRBJ2-3|.|many|TRBV5-1
CASSYGRGSSGTSTDTQYF
TGCGCCAGCAGCTATGGCAGAGGTTCGTCAGGGACTAGCACAGATACGCAGTATTTT
>TRBJ2-3|TRBD2|.|TRBV5-1
CASSLGLAGTRTDTQYF
TGCGCCAGCAGCTTGGGACTAGCAGGGACCCGCACAGATACGCAGTATTTT
>TRBJ2-3|.|few|TRBV19
CASSLRRADTQYF
TGTGCCAGTAGCCTTCGGCGGGCAGATACGCAGTATTTT
>TRBJ1-1|.|few|TRBV10-3
CAIRGQNLRMNTEAFF
TGTGCCATTAGAGGACAGAACCTGCGAATGAACACTGAAGCTTTCTTT
>TRBJ2-3|.|many|TRBV15
CATSRDSQIDTQYF
TGTGCCACCAGCAGAGATTCCCAAATAGATACGCAGTATTTT
>TRBJ2-7|TRBD2|few|TRBV10-3
CASSGAKSSGSYEQYF
TGTGCCTCGAGCGGGGCCAAATCTAGCGGGAGCTACGAGCAGTACTTC
>TRBJ1-1|TRBD1|few|TRBV29-1
CSASRTGDTEAFF
TGCAGCGCCAGTCGGACAGGGGACACTGAAGCTTTCTTT
>TRBJ2-7|.|.|TRBV7-9
CASSLGDYEQYF
TGTGCCAGCAGCTTAGGAGATTACGAGCAGTACTTC
>TRBJ2-1|TRBD2|.|TRBV7-8
CASSLGSREGLNEQFF
TGTGCCAGCAGCTTAGGGTCGCGGGAGGGCCTAAATGAGCAGTTCTTC
>TRBJ1-4|.|.|TRBV7-2
CASSLTPSQGEKLFF
TGTGCCAGCAGCTTGACCCCGTCCCAAGGTGAAAAACTGTTTTTT
>TRBJ2-7|.|few|TRBV4-3
CASSQSWTAGYEQYF
TGCGCCAGCAGCCAGTCCTGGACGGCCGGCTACGAGCAGTACTTC
>TRBJ2-2|.|few|TRBV18
CASSLSPLSNTGELFF
TGTGCCAGCTCACTCTCCCCCCTTTCGAACACCGGGGAGCTGTTTTTT
>TRBJ1-2|.|.|TRBV6-5
CASSQGSGYTF
TGTGCCAGCAGTCAGGGGAGTGGCTACACCTTC
>TRBJ1-2|.|few|TRBV19
CASSIRNQGLNNYGYTF
TGTGCCAGTAGTATTCGGAACCAGGGATTAAACAACTATGGCTACACCTTC
>TRBJ1-1|TRBD1|few|TRBV19
CASSSRGRGNTEAFF
TGTGCCAGTAGTTCCAGGGGGCGCGGGAACACTGAAGCTTTCTTT
>TRBJ2-1|TRBD2|.|TRBV4-3
CASSPTSGKHNEQFF
TGCGCCAGCAGCCCGACTAGCGGAAAACACAATGAGCAGTTCTTC
>TRBJ1-6|.|.|TRBV27
CASSSGTSKSSYNSPLHF
TGTGCCAGCAGTTCCGGGACATCCAAGAGCTCCTATAATTCACCCCTCCACTTT
>TRBJ1-2|TRBD1|few|TRBV7-9
CASSPRGSYGYTF
TGTGCCAGCAGCCCCAGGGGGAGCTATGGCTACACCTTC
>TRBJ2-3|TRBD2|.|TRBV29-1
CSVGGLADFSTDTQYF
TGCAGCGTTGGGGGACTAGCGGACTTTAGCACAGATACGCAGTATTTT
>TRBJ2-1|.|.|TRBV7-3
CASSSPSEGVGEQFF
TGTGCCAGCAGCTCGCCAAGCGAGGGGGTCGGGGAGCAGTTCTTC
>TRBJ1-5|.|.|TRBV4-1
CASSQERAGANQPQHF
TGTGCCAGCAGCCAAGAAAGGGCAGGGGCCAATCAGCCCCAGCATTTT
>TRBJ2-7|TRBD1|.|TRBV20-1
CSAREPGQMYF
TGCAGTGCTAGAGAACCGGGACAGATGTACTTC
>TRBJ1-2|.|.|TRBV7-9
CASSLESKYYGYTF
TGTGCCAGCAGCTTAGAGTCCAAATACTATGGCTACACCTTC
>TRBJ2-2|.|.|TRBV2
CASSPRQANTGELFF
TGTGCCAGCAGTCCTCGACAGGCGAACACCGGGGAGCTGTTTTTT
>TRBJ2-7|.|.|TRBV28
CASSSHGNTYEQYF
TGTGCCAGCAGCTCCCACGGGAACACCTACGAGCAGTACTTC
>TRBJ2-1|TRBD2|.|TRBV7-3
CASSSTLAGMVNEQFF
TGTGCCAGCAGCTCGACCCTAGCGGGAATGGTGAATGAGCAGTTCTTC
>TRBJ2-7|TRBD2|many|TRBV19
CASSLSSSGRPYEQYF
TGTGCCAGTAGCCTAAGCAGTAGCGGGAGGCCCTACGAGCAGTACTTC
>TRBJ1-4|.|.|TRBV28
CASGVRDVEKLFF
TGTGCCAGCGGGGTAAGGGACGTTGAAAAACTGTTTTTT
>TRBJ2-3|.|few|TRBV6-1
CASSFDRRTDTQYF
TGTGCCAGCAGTTTTGACAGACGCACAGATACGCAGTATTTT
>TRBJ2-2|.|.|TRBV7-9
CASSLFRNTGELFF
TGTGCCAGCAGCTTATTCCGGAACACCGGGGAGCTGTTTTTT